These 15 T cell receptor beta chains were all obtained from the same sample, sequenced in a study of blood T cell repertoires in COVID-19. Sequencing used immunoSEQ multiplex PCR; TCRdb keeps in-frame clones, though not all of them. The repertoire includes more than 85,000 clones, approximately 84% of them detected once, and roughly 10% sits in the top ten. Sequenced material: peripheral blood. Every receptor here comes from a man in his 70s with acute or convalescent COVID-19.

This clone was seen a few times. The rearrangement links TRBV11-1 to TRBJ2-1; TRBD2 matches at 9 bases. J gave up 4 bases and V 6 bases, and 7 bases lay outside the gene matches. The CDR3 has 15 residues. The germline V gene encodes CDR1 SGHAT and CDR2 FQDESV (reference sequence). The CDR3 sequence: CASRFSGGEYNEQFF. In nucleotides, the CDR3 is TGTGCCAGCAGATTTAGCGGGGGAGAGTACAATGAGCAGTTCTTC.

This rearrangement joins TRBV12-3 or TRBV12-4 to TRBJ1-4; TRBD1 agrees at 7 bases. Trimming removed 9 bases from V and 3 bases from J; junction bases left unmatched: 4. The CDR3 totals 13 residues. CDR3 in amino acids: CARPTGPNEKLFF. CDR3 bases: TGTGCCAGACCGACAGGGCCTAATGAAAAACTGTTTTTT.

This clone showed up just once. The chain combines TRBV27 with TRBJ1-5, with D maybe TRBD1 (5 bases). Germline V lookup: CDR1 MNHEY, CDR2 SMNVEV (reference sequence). This CDR3 is built from 16 residues. V shed 8 bases and J shed 2 bases, with 19 bases lying between them. CDR3 sequence (DNA): TGTGCCAGCTCACCTTATCAGGGTCGTGGCAATCAGCCCCAGCATTTT. Encoded protein: CASSPYQGRGNQPQHF.

The chain has TRBV7-9 and TRBJ1-1; 9 bases are a match to TRBD1. V shed 5 bases and J 0 bases; nucleotides not matched to a gene: 10. From germline, CDR1 is SEHNR and CDR2 FQNEAQ (reference sequence). This CDR3 spans 17 amino acids. The CDR3 reads CASSRGGTGPLNTEAFF. The CDR3 DNA reads as TGTGCCAGCAGCCGAGGCGGGACAGGGCCGTTGAACACTGAAGCTTTCTTT.

The chain links TRBV7-2 to TRBJ1-2, with 7 bases that match TRBD1. CDR3 length equals 15 residues. Germline V CDR1 and CDR2: SGHTA, FQGNSA. With 4 bases clipped from V and 5 bases from J, the junction kept 10 bases outside the gene matches. The CDR3 DNA reads TGTGCCAGCAGCTCAGATAGGGGGCGCCCATATGGCTACACCTTC. Translated: CASSSDRGRPYGYTF.

The rearrangement links TRBV28 to TRBJ1-3; no clear D. The germline V and J ends were trimmed by 7 bases and 8 bases, with 15 bases remaining between them. The germline V gene encodes CDR1 MDHEN and CDR2 SYDVKM. The CDR3 extends over 13 amino acids. This chain's CDR3 is CASKIMGGDTIYF. For the CDR3, the DNA is TGTGCCAGCAAAATAATGGGAGGCGACACCATATATTTT.

V usage is TRBV25-1 and J usage is TRBJ1-2, with D unclear. Per germline, CDR1 MGHDK and CDR2 SYGVNS. The V end was cut by 2 bases, the J end by 1 base, with 8 bases between. The CDR3 has 14 residues. As DNA, the CDR3 is TGTGCCAGCAGTGAAACAGAGATTAACTATGGCTACACCTTC. It codes for CASSETEINYGYTF.

This clone was recorded once. The chain links TRBV30 to TRBJ2-5, with a weak D call TRBD2 (6 bases). The CDR3 consists of 14 residues. Trimming cost V 3 bases and J 2 bases, with 13 bases left between them. Germline values: CDR1 GTSNPN, CDR2 SVGIG (reference sequence). The CDR3 nucleotides read TGTGCCTGGAGACTAGCAGGAGATCAAGAGACCCAGTACTTC. It codes for CAWRLAGDQETQYF.

The chain is built from TRBV7-2 and TRBJ2-7; no clear D gene. The germline V gene encodes CDR1 SGHTA and CDR2 FQGNSA. This CDR3 is built from 13 residues. V lost 5 bases and J lost 0, with 8 bases in between. The CDR3 DNA reads as TGTGCCAGCAGCCAGTCGCCCTCCTACGAGCAGTACTTC. Protein sequence: CASSQSPSYEQYF.

V gene TRBV30 combines with J gene TRBJ1-5; TRBD1 matches 8 bases. Germline V gene sequence: CDR1 GTSNPN, CDR2 SVGIG (reference sequence). There are 13 residues in the CDR3. Trimming took 6 bases from V and 6 from J; bases not matched to a gene: 7. The CDR3 region is CACGQTGVQPQHF. Written as DNA, the CDR3 is TGTGCCTGCGGCCAGACAGGGGTTCAGCCCCAGCATTTT.

V usage is TRBV11-1 and J usage is TRBJ2-3; possible D gene TRBD2, 6 bases. The germline V gene has CDR1 SGHAT and CDR2 FQDESV (reference sequence). CDR3 length equals 15 residues. Trimming pared 5 bases from V and 0 bases from J, leaving 12 bases between. In DNA, the CDR3 is TGTGCCAGCAGCCTAGGGAGGCCTAGCACAGATACGCAGTATTTT. This gives the protein CASSLGRPSTDTQYF.

V and J are TRBV30 and TRBJ2-7; unclear D gene. Trimming shortened V by 0 bases and J by 3 bases, and 15 bases separated the two germline ends. Germline CDR1 reads GTSNPN; CDR2 reads SVGIG (reference sequence). The CDR3 has 15 residues. This CDR3 reads CAWSVLFRRGYEQYF. CDR3 nucleotides: TGTGCCTGGAGTGTACTATTTCGACGCGGCTACGAGCAGTACTTC.

This chain joins TRBV19 and TRBJ1-6; 7 positions match TRBD1. Per germline, CDR1 LNHDA and CDR2 SQIVND (reference sequence). This CDR3 has 13 amino acids. The CDR3 nucleotides read TGTGCGACGAAATCAGGGGGGAATTCACCCCTCCACTTT. Protein sequence: CATKSGGNSPLHF.

The rearrangement joins TRBV18 to TRBJ1-1, with 7 bases lining up with TRBD1. The CDR3 totals 13 residues. The J segment lost 6 bases and the V segment lost 1 base, leaving 2 bases of the junction unmatched. Germline V gene sequence: CDR1 KGHSH, CDR2 LQKENI. The chain's CDR3 is CASSPQQGPEAFF. The CDR3 nucleotides read TGTGCCAGCTCACCACAACAGGGGCCTGAAGCTTTCTTT.

Only one count was recorded for this clone. The rearrangement links TRBV6-5 to TRBJ2-5, with 9 nucleotides matching TRBD1. Germline V CDR1 and CDR2: MNHEY, SVGAGI. V lost 6 bases, J lost 5 bases, and 7 bases stayed unmatched. The CDR3 length is 14 residues. The CDR3 nucleotides read TGTGCCAGCAGAAAACAGGGGGCGCGTGAGACCCAGTACTTC. Its translation: CASRKQGARETQYF.